The clone carrying this T cell receptor (beta chain) has only a few counts. The data derive from a study of blood T cell repertoires in COVID-19. TCRdb's table, derived via immunoSEQ multiplex PCR, lists solely in-frame clones and lacks some. The table has roughly 570,000 clones, 85% to 90% seen once. This CDR3 is 15 amino acids long. Germline-derived CDR1 and CDR2 are SNHLY and FYNNEI. V lost 3 bases, J lost 1 base, and 12 bases lay in between. The chain recombines TRBV2 with TRBJ1-1; TRBD1 is a possible D gene (6 bases). The source of this sequence is a woman aged 45-65 years with COVID-19, enrolled during active disease. The sample taken for sequencing was peripheral blood. The CDR3: CASSDPGQTNTEAFF. The CDR3, as DNA: TGTGCCAGCAGTGACCCCGGACAGACGAACACTGAAGCTTTCTTT.